Listed here are 20 T cell receptor beta chains from one sample, sequenced in a study of cytomegalovirus exposure and HLA in healthy donors. The PCR made use of 60 Vbeta and 13 Jbeta primers. Sequencing was performed with immunoSEQ multiplex PCR; in TCRdb, only in-frame clones are kept and a portion is missing. The sample lists around 150,000 clones, around four fifths occurring once. The sample was PBMCs. These TCRs come from a young woman in good health and CMV-seronegative.

There are a few counts of this clone. The chain employs TRBV28 and TRBJ2-7, with D possibly being TRBD2 (5 bases). CDR1 MDHEN and CDR2 SYDVKM come from the germline V gene. Trimming removed 2 bases from V and 1 base from J, with 15 bases in between. The CDR3 consists of 16 residues. The CDR3 nucleotides read TGTGCCAGCAGTTTAAGGTTTCGGGGTGGGTCCTACGAGCAGTACTTC. Translation: CASSLRFRGGSYEQYF.

The V and J genes are TRBV19 and TRBJ2-3, with a tentative D call TRBD2 (7 bases). CDR1 and CDR2 from the germline V gene are LNHDA and SQIVND (reference sequence). The CDR3 is made up of 18 amino acids. The V and J ends lost 5 bases and 3 bases respectively, with 24 bases between them. For the CDR3, the DNA is TGTGCCAGTAGTCGAGGGCCAGGGGAGGGTAAGAGGACAGATACGCAGTATTTT. This gives the protein CASSRGPGEGKRTDTQYF.

This chain uses TRBV6-1 with TRBJ2-7; D not certain. There are 14 residues in the CDR3. The germline gives CDR1 MNHNS, CDR2 SASEGT. Trimming took 2 bases from V and 1 from J, leaving 9 bases between them. DNA for the CDR3: TGTGCCAGCAGTGAAATTACGGAGTCCTACGAGCAGTACTTC. As protein: CASSEITESYEQYF.

The rearrangement links TRBV11-1 to TRBJ1-4; D remains unclear. The germline V gene encodes CDR1 SGHAT and CDR2 FQDESV (reference sequence). V shed 1 base and J shed 7 bases, with 19 bases lying between them. The CDR3 sequence is 17 residues long. This chain's CDR3 is CASSLGSLVEGSEKLFF. The DNA of the CDR3 is TGTGCCAGCAGCTTAGGATCCTTGGTGGAGGGATCTGAAAAACTGTTTTTT. The whole variable domain, filled in from reference TRBV11-1 and TRBJ1-4, reads EAEVAQSPRYKITEKSQAVAFWCDPISGHATLYWYRQILGQGPELLVQFQDESVVDDSQLPKDRFSAERLKGVDSTLKIQPAELGDSAMYLCASSLGSLVEGSEKLFFGSGTQLSVL.

The sample holds many counts of this clone. J is TRBJ1-3 and V is TRBV18; D is uncertain. The CDR3 spans 15 residues. Germline-derived CDR1 and CDR2 are KGHSH and LQKENI. Between the trimmed V and J ends, which lost 5 bases and 0 bases, there was a span of 11 bases. The CDR3 region has the DNA TGTGCCAGCTCAACCGAGGTGAACTCTGGAAACACCATATATTTT. As protein: CASSTEVNSGNTIYF.

The chain couples TRBV7-9 to TRBJ1-5, with TRBD1 matching 10 bases. Germline V lookup: CDR1 SEHNR, CDR2 FQNEAQ (reference sequence). Trimming cost V 1 base and J 8 bases; bases outside gene matches: 5. The CDR3 runs 15 residues. CDR3 loop: CASSLGQGAWEPQHF. The DNA for the CDR3 is TGTGCCAGCAGCTTAGGACAGGGGGCATGGGAGCCCCAGCATTTT.

The chain recombines TRBV7-6 with TRBJ1-5, with TRBD1 identical over 7 bases. CDR3 length equals 16 residues. CDR1 SGHVS and CDR2 FNYEAQ come from the germline V gene. J was trimmed by 6 bases and V by 5 bases; bases with no gene match: 13. The CDR3 loop reads CASSISDRALSQPQHF. CDR3 in DNA: TGTGCCAGCAGCATTAGCGACAGGGCCCTTAGTCAGCCCCAGCATTTT.

The gene calls are TRBV10-3 and TRBJ1-3, with D tentatively TRBD1 (6 bases). There are 15 residues in the CDR3. Looked up from germline, CDR1 is ENHRY and CDR2 is SYGVKD. The V and J ends lost 6 bases and 1 base respectively, with 13 bases between them. CDR3 DNA sequence: TGTGCCATCAGACCCGACAGGCCTTCTGGAAACACCATATATTTT. Its protein is CAIRPDRPSGNTIYF.

The V and J genes are TRBV28 and TRBJ2-7; 9 bases match TRBD1. CDR1 and CDR2 from the germline V gene are MDHEN and SYDVKM. CDR3 size: 14 residues. V gave up 1 base and J gave up 6 bases; unmatched junction bases: 4. CDR3 sequence: CASSLSGQGIEQYF. The CDR3, as DNA: TGTGCCAGCAGTTTATCCGGACAGGGGATCGAGCAGTACTTC. Combining the CDR3 with reference TRBV28 and TRBJ2-7 gives the whole variable domain DVKVTQSSRYLVKRTGEKVFLECVQDMDHENMFWYRQDPGLGLRLIYFSYDVKMKEKGDIPEGYSVSREKKERFSLILESASTNQTSMYLCASSLSGQGIEQYFGPGTRLTVT.

This chain connects TRBV5-1 to TRBJ2-5, with 11 bases that match TRBD2. V was clipped by 4 bases and J by 2 bases; unmatched bases: 4. Germline V gene lookup returns CDR1 SGHRS and CDR2 YFSETQ. The CDR3 contains 15 residues. CDR3 protein: CASSKTSGEQETQYF. CDR3 coding DNA: TGCGCCAGCAGCAAGACTAGCGGGGAGCAAGAGACCCAGTACTTC.

The V and J genes are TRBV5-4 and TRBJ1-1, with 11 bases aligning to TRBD1. Per the germline V gene, CDR1 is SGHNT and CDR2 is YYREEE (reference sequence). The CDR3 runs to 17 residues. The V gene end was trimmed by 0 bases and the J gene end by 4 bases; junction bases not matched to a gene: 8. The chain's CDR3 is CASSLAGQGAFGTEAFF. In nucleotides, the CDR3 is TGTGCCAGCAGCTTGGCCGGACAGGGGGCATTCGGCACTGAAGCTTTCTTT.

The genes are TRBV5-5 and TRBJ2-3, with 11 bases lining up with TRBD2. V lost 1 base and J lost 5; bases outside the gene matches: 6. CDR1 SGHKS and CDR2 YYEKEE come from the germline V gene (reference sequence). This CDR3 spans 16 amino acids. The CDR3 DNA follows: TGTGCCAGCAGCTTGAATAGCGGGAGGGGACAAGATACGCAGTATTTT. Its protein is CASSLNSGRGQDTQYF.

A word on this clone: The same CDR3 is also encoded by other DNA sequences in this sample. This chain joins TRBV2 and TRBJ2-5; TRBD1 is a possible D gene (5 bases). This CDR3 spans 13 amino acids. CDR1 is SNHLY and CDR2 is FYNNEI in the germline V gene. V was clipped by 4 bases and J by 1 base, with 7 bases between them. In DNA, the CDR3 is TGTGCCAGCAGTGGCCAGGGCCAAGAGACCCAGTACTTC. Its translation: CASSGQGQETQYF.

This clone was detected once. V gene TRBV4-1 combines with J gene TRBJ1-5, with D possibly being TRBD1 (5 bases). The CDR3 is 18 amino acids. From germline, CDR1 is MGHRA and CDR2 YSYEKL. The V end was cut by 0 bases, the J end by 5 bases, with 20 bases between. The DNA for the CDR3 is TGCGCCAGCAGCCAAGACGCAGGGTTTAGGAATAATGATCAGCCCCAGCATTTT. Its translation: CASSQDAGFRNNDQPQHF.

The CDR3 DNA is TGCGCCAGCAGCTTGGCCGCGGCTAGCGGCCCAACCTACGAGCAGTACTTC. It translates to CASSLAAASGPTYEQYF. The J gene is TRBJ2-7, the V gene TRBV5-1; 7 bases are a match to TRBD2. CDR1 and CDR2 from the germline V gene are SGHRS and YFSETQ. The CDR3 is made up of 17 amino acids. Unmatched junction bases numbered 11, after V lost 0 bases and J lost 2 bases.

V and J are TRBV5-4 and TRBJ2-3; 8 nucleotides align to TRBD2. Germline CDR1 reads SGHNT; CDR2 reads YYREEE (reference sequence). J was trimmed by 0 bases and V by 4 bases; bases with no gene match: 4. This CDR3 has 15 amino acids. The chain's CDR3 is CASSEASGSTDTQYF. In DNA, the CDR3 is TGTGCCAGCAGCGAAGCTAGCGGGAGCACAGATACGCAGTATTTT.

The chain carries TRBV6-4 and TRBJ2-1; 13 nucleotides match TRBD2. The J segment lost 5 bases and the V segment lost 6 bases, leaving 13 bases of the junction unmatched. The CDR3 loop spans 18 amino acids. Germline values: CDR1 MRHNA, CDR2 SNTAGT. The CDR3 here is CASSPDGTSGALHNEQFF. CDR3 in DNA: TGTGCCAGCAGCCCCGACGGGACTAGCGGGGCACTTCACAATGAGCAGTTCTTC.

The gene calls are TRBV5-1 and TRBJ2-7, with 14 bases that match TRBD2. After removal of 3 bases from V and 0 bases from J, the junction contained 11 bases not matched to a gene. The CDR3 length is 19 residues. The germline V gene has CDR1 SGHRS and CDR2 YFSETQ. The CDR3 loop reads CASSYLPGLAGVISYEQYF. CDR3 DNA sequence: TGCGCCAGCAGCTACTTACCGGGACTAGCGGGAGTAATCTCCTACGAGCAGTACTTC. Full variable domain (remainder filled in from reference TRBV5-1 and TRBJ2-7): KAGVTQTPRYLIKTRGQQVTLSCSPISGHRSVSWYQQTPGQGLQFLFEYFSETQRNKGNFPGRFSGRQFSNSRSEMNVSTLELGDSALYLCASSYLPGLAGVISYEQYFGPGTRLTVT.

CDR3 protein: CAVSGLENTGELFF. The CDR3, as DNA: TGTGCCGTGTCGGGACTAGAGAACACCGGGGAGCTGTTTTTT. The chain employs TRBV10-3 and TRBJ2-2; 8 nucleotides align to TRBD2. CDR3 size: 14 residues. After removal of 11 bases from V and 1 base from J, the junction contained 6 bases not matched to a gene. CDR1 is ENHRY, CDR2 SYGVKD, per germline.

The chain carries TRBV7-6 and TRBJ1-3; D remains unclear. CDR1 is SGHVS and CDR2 is FNYEAQ in the germline V gene. The CDR3 covers 14 residues. Trimming pared 4 bases from V and 1 base from J, leaving 8 bases between. The CDR3 reads CASSSFTSGNTIYF. CDR3 sequence (DNA): TGTGCCAGCAGCTCGTTCACTTCTGGAAACACCATATATTTT. The full variable domain, its missing parts supplied by reference TRBV7-6 and TRBJ1-3, is GAGVSQSPRYKVTKRGQDVALRCDPISGHVSLYWYRQALGQGPEFLTYFNYEAQQDKSGLPNDRFSAERPEGSISTLTIQRTEQRDSAMYRCASSSFTSGNTIYFGEGSWLTVV.